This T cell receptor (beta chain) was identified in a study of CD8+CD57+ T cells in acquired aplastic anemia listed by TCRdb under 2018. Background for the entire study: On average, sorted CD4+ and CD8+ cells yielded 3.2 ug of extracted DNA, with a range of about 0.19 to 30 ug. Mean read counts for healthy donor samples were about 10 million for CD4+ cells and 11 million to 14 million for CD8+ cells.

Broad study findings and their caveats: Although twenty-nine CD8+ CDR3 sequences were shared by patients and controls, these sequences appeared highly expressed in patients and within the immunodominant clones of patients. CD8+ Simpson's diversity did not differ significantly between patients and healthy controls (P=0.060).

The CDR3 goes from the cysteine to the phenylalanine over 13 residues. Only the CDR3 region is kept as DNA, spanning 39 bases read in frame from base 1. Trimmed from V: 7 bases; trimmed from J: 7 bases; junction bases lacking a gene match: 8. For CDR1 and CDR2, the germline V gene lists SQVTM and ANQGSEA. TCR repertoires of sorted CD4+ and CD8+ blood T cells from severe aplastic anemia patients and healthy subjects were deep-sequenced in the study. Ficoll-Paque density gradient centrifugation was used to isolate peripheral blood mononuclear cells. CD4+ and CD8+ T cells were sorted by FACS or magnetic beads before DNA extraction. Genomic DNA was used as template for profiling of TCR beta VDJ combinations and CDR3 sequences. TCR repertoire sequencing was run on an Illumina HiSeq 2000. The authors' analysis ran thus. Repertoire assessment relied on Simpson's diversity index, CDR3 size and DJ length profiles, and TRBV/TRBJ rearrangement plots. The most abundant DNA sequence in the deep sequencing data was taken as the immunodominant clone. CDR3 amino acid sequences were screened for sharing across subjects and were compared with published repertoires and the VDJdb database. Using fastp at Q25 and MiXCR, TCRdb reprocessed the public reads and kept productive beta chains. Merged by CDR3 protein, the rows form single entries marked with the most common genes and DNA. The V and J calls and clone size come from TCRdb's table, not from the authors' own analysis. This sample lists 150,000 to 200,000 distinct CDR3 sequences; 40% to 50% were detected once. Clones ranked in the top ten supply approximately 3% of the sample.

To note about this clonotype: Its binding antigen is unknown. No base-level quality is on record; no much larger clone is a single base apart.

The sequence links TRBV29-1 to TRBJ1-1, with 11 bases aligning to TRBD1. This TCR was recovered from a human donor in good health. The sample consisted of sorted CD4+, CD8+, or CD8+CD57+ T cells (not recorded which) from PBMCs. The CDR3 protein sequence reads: CSATGQGAVEAFF. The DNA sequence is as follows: TGCAGCGCTACCGGACAGGGGGCAGTTGAAGCTTTCTTT.